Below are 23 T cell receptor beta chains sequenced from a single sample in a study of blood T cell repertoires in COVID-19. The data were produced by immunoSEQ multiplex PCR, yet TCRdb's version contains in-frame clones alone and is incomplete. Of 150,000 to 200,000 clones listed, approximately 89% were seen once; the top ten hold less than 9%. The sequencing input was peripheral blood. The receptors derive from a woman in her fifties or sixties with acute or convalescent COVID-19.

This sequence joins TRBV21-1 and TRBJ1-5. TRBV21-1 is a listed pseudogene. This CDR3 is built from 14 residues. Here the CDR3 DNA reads TGTGCCAGCAGCCCATCGGTCGGGGATCAGCCCCAGCATTTT. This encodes CASSPSVGDQPQHF.

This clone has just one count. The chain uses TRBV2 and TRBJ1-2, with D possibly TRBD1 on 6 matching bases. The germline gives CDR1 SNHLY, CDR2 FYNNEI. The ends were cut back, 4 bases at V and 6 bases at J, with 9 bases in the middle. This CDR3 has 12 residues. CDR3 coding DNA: TGTGCCAGCAGTGGGACAGTTGATGGCTACACCTTC. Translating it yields CASSGTVDGYTF.

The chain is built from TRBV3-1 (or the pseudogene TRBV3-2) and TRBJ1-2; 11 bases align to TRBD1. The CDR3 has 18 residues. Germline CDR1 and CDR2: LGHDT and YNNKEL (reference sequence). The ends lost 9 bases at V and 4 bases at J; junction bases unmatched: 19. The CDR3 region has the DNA TGTGCCAGTCGCCCCCAACCGGGACAGGGGGTCCATGGCTATGGCTACACCTTC. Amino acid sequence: CASRPQPGQGVHGYGYTF.

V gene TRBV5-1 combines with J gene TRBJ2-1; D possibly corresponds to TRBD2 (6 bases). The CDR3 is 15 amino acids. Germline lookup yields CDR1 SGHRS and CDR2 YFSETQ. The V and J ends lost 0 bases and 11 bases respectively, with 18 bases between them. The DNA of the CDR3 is TGCGCCAGCAGCTTGGGACTAAGCGGAGGGCCCCAGCAGTTCTTC. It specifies CASSLGLSGGPQQFF.

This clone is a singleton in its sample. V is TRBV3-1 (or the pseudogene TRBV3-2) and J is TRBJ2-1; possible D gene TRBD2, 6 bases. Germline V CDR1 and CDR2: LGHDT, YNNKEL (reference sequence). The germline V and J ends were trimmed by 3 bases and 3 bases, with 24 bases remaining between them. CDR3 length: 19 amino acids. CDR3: CASSQAAGLRVTNYNEQFF. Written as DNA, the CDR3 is TGTGCCAGCAGCCAGGCCGCGGGGCTTAGGGTAACTAACTACAATGAGCAGTTCTTC.

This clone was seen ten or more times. The CDR3 sequence: CASSLETPGTGVSAFF. The CDR3 DNA follows: TGTGCCAGCAGCTTAGAAACCCCCGGGACAGGGGTTTCAGCTTTCTTT. This chain links TRBV7-8 with TRBJ1-1; 10 positions agree with TRBD1. Germline CDR1 is SGHVS and CDR2 is FQNEAQ. The CDR3 loop spans 16 amino acids. The trim removed 1 base at V and 10 bases at J, leaving 12 bases unmatched.

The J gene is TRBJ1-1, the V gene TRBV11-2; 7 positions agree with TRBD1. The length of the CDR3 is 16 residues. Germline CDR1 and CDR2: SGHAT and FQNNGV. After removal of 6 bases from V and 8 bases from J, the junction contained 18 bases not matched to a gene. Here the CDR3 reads CASSSLRRTGGSEAFF. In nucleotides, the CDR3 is TGTGCCAGCAGTTCTCTCCGGAGGACAGGTGGCAGCGAAGCTTTCTTT.

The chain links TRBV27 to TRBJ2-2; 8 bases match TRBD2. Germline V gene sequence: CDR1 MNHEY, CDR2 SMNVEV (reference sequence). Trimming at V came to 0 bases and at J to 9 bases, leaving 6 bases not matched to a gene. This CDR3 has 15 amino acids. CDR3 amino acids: CASSLSLGGARELFF. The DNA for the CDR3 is TGTGCCAGCAGTTTATCTCTCGGGGGGGCGCGGGAGCTGTTTTTT.

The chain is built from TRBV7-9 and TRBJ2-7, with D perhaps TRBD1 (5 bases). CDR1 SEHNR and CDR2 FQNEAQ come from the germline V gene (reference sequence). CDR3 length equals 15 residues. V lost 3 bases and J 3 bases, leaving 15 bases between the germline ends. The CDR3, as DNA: TGTGCCAGCAGCTTGTTAGACAGACCCCACTACGAGCAGTACTTC. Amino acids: CASSLLDRPHYEQYF.

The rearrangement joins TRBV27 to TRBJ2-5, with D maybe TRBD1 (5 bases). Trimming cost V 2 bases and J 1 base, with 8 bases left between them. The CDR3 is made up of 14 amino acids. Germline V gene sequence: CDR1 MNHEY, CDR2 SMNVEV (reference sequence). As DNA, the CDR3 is TGTGCCAGCAGTTTACGGCAGGGCCAAGAGACCCAGTACTTC. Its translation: CASSLRQGQETQYF.

CDR3 amino acids: CASSQGARYNEQFF. For the CDR3, the DNA is TGTGCCAGCAGCCAGGGGGCGCGATACAATGAGCAGTTCTTC. The chain is built from TRBV6-6 and TRBJ2-1; 8 bases match TRBD1. The CDR3 length is 14 residues. J lost 4 bases, V lost 6 bases, and 5 bases had no gene match. CDR1 and CDR2 (germline): MNHNY, SVGAGI (reference sequence).

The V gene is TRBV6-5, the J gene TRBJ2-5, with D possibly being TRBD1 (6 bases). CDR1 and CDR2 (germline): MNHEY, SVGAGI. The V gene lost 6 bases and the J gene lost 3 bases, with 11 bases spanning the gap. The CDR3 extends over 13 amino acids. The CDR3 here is CASSLRQEETQYF. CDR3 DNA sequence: TGTGCCAGCAGCCTACGACAGGAAGAGACCCAGTACTTC.

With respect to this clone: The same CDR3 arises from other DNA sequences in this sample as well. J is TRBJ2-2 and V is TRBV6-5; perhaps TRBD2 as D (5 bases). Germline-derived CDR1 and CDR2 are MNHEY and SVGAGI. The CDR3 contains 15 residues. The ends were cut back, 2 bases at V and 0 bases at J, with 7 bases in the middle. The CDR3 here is CASSYSGTNTGELFF. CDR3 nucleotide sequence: TGTGCCAGCAGTTACAGCGGCACGAACACCGGGGAGCTGTTTTTT.

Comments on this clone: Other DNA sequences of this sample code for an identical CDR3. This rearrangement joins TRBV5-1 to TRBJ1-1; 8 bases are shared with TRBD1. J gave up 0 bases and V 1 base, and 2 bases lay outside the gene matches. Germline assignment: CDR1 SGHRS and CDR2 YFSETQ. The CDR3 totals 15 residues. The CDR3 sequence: CASSLTGGMNTEAFF. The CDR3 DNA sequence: TGCGCCAGCAGCTTGACAGGGGGTATGAACACTGAAGCTTTCTTT.

This CDR3 reads CASAPHSGANVLTF. As DNA, the CDR3 is TGTGCCAGCGCCCCACACTCTGGGGCCAACGTCCTGACTTTC. The chain couples TRBV6-4 to TRBJ2-6; unclear D gene. The CDR3 runs 14 residues. V was trimmed by 8 bases and J by 0 bases, leaving 8 bases between them. CDR1 and CDR2 (germline): MRHNA, SNTAGT.

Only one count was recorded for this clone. The CDR3 region is CAITPGQDNEQFF. For the CDR3, the DNA is TGTGCCATCACGCCGGGTCAAGACAATGAGCAGTTCTTC. The J gene is TRBJ2-1, the V gene TRBV10-3; D not certain. The CDR3 is made up of 13 amino acids. Germline CDR1 is ENHRY and CDR2 is SYGVKD. V shed 7 bases and J shed 5 bases, with 12 bases lying between them.

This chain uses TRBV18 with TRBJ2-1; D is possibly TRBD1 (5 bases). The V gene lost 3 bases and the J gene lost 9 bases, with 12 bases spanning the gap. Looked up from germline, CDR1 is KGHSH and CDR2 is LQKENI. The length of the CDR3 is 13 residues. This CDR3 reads CASSPGPAAEQFF. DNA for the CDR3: TGTGCCAGCTCACCGGGGCCCGCTGCTGAGCAGTTCTTC.

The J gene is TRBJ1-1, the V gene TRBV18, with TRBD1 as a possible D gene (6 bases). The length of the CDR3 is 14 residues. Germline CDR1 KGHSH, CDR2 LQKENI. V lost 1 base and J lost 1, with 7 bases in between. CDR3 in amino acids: CASSPQQGNTEAFF. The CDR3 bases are TGTGCCAGCTCACCACAACAGGGGAACACTGAAGCTTTCTTT.

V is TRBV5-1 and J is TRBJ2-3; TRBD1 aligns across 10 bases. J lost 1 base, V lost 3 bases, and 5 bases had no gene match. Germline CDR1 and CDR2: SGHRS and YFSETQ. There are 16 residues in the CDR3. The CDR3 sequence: CASSSRTGGGTDTQYF. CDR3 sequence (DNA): TGCGCCAGCAGCTCGAGGACAGGGGGAGGCACAGATACGCAGTATTTT.

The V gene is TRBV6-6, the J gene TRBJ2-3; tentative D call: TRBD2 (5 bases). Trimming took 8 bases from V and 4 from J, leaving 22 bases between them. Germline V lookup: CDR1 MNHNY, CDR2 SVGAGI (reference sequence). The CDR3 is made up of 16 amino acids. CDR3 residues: CASYKGRSGWADTQYF. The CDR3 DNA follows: TGTGCCAGCTACAAGGGCCGGAGCGGCTGGGCAGATACGCAGTATTTT.

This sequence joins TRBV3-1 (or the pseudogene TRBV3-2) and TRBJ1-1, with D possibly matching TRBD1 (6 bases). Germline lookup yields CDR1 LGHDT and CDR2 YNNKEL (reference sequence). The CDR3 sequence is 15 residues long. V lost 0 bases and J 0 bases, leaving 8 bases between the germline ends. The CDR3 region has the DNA TGTGCCAGCAGCCAAGAGGACAGACTGAACACTGAAGCTTTCTTT. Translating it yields CASSQEDRLNTEAFF.

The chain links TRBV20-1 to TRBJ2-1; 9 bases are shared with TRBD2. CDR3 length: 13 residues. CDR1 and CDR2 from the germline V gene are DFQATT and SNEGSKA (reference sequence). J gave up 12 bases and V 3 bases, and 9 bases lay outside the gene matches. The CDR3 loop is CSASLGGRARQFF. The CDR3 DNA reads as TGCAGTGCTAGTCTCGGCGGGAGGGCCAGGCAGTTCTTC.

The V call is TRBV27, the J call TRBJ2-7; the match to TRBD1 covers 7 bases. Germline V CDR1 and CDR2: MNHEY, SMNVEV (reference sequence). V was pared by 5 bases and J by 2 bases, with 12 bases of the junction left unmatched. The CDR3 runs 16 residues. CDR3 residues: CASSPSTGDLAYEQYF. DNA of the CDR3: TGTGCCAGCAGTCCAAGCACAGGGGACCTCGCCTACGAGCAGTACTTC.